This T cell receptor beta chain was sequenced for a study of blood T cell repertoires in COVID-19. Overall study context: Sites across the United States, Italy and Spain contributed samples from acute and convalescent COVID-19. T cells, B-cell-depleted T cells, or PBMCs supplied cDNA or gDNA.

Seattle enrolled patients during active infection and tracked them longitudinally. CDR1 is LGHNA, CDR2 YSLEER, per germline. V was shortened by 1 base and J by 5 bases, with 18 bases between the two germline ends. This CDR3 spans 16 amino acids. Original handling: Using reference gene primer amplification, nucleated cell counts were estimated. The table came from immunoSEQ multiplex PCR; TCRdb's copy has only in-frame clones and leaves some out. V and J calls and clone size are as listed in that table; D and trimming were resolved from the DNA. The sample shows approximately 330,000 clones, roughly 89% of them seen only once.

This clonotype was sampled from a woman aged 40 to 50 with COVID-19, enrolled during active disease. The sample consisted of peripheral blood. The chain couples TRBV4-3 to TRBJ2-7; TRBD2 is a possible D gene (5 bases). The CDR3 region has the DNA TGCGCCAGCAGCCAAGTCGGAGGCCCGCTTGGCCACGAGCAGTACTTC. Translated: CASSQVGGPLGHEQYF.